This T cell receptor beta chain was captured by sequencing in a study of identifying expanded T cells in peripheral blood. Study-level points and caveats: Over around two and four weeks, about 17 and 20 clones changed, versus more than 1 between replicates. Variance in clone template counts between approximately two-week samples significantly increased with total template count across all healthy donors.

On this clone: Its matching antigen is unknown.

With 4 bases clipped from V and 3 bases from J, the junction kept 10 bases outside the gene matches. CDR1 is SGHRS, CDR2 YFSETQ, per germline. The CDR3 is 16 amino acids. Collection occurred without any documented infections or immune events in donors. Here immunoSEQ multiplex PCR was the method, and the copy in TCRdb shows in-frame clones only, minus some. The table lists approximately 120,000 clones, 88% of them singletons. This receptor was obtained from a person between 18 and 75 years old in good health. Source material: blood. This chain uses TRBV5-1 with TRBJ2-4, with TRBD1 matching 7 bases. Here the CDR3 reads CASSILGQVGKNIQYF. As DNA, the CDR3 is TGCGCCAGCAGCATTCTCGGACAGGTCGGCAAAAACATTCAGTACTTC.